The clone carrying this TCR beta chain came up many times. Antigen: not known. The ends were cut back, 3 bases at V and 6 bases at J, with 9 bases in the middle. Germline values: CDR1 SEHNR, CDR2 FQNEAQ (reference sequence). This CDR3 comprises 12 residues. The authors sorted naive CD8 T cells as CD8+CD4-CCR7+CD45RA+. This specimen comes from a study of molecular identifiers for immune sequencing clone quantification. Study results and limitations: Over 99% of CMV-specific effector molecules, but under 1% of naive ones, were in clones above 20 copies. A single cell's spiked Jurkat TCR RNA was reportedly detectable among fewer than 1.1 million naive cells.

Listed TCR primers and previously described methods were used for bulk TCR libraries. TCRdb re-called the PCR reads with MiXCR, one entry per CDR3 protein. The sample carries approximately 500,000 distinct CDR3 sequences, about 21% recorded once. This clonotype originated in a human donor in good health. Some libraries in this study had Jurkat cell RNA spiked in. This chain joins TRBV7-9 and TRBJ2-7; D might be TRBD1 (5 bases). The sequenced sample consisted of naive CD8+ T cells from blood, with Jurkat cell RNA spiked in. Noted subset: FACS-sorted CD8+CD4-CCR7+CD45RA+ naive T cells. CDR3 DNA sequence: TGTGCCAGCAGCTTTTCAGGGCCCGAGCAGTACTTC. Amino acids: CASSFSGPEQYF.